This TCR gamma chain was sequenced in a study of γδ T cells in repeated Plasmodium falciparum infection. Study-wide results and limits: Vgamma9/Vdelta2+ T cells showed a stable polyclonal repertoire with shared TCRgamma sequences.

Concerning this clone itself: Its matching antigen is unknown. The amino acid sequence in TCRdb belongs to a much larger clone and departs from this DNA's translation at residue 8, likely a sequencing read error; the sequence shown is translated from the DNA.

TCRdb re-processed the multiplex PCR reads via CATT. Of more than 4,500 gamma-chain clones listed, 3% to 3.5% were seen once; the top ten hold roughly 31%. Vgamma9/Vdelta2+ and Vdelta2-negative gammadelta T cells were flow-sorted from PBMC for bulk sequencing. Germline trimming cut 0 bases from V and 2 bases from J; bases unmatched to any gene: 7. CDR1 and CDR2 from the germline V gene are VTNTFY and YDVSTARD (reference sequence). This CDR3 has 15 amino acids. Specimen: gamma-delta T cells from blood. This TCR was recovered from a pool of human donors (malaria-infected and uninfected, not separated). This sequence joins TRGV3 and TRGJ1 or TRGJ2. CDR3 sequence: CATWDRLVDYYKKLF. CDR3 coding DNA: TGTGCCACCTGGGACAGGCTGGTGGATTATTATAAGAAACTCTTT.